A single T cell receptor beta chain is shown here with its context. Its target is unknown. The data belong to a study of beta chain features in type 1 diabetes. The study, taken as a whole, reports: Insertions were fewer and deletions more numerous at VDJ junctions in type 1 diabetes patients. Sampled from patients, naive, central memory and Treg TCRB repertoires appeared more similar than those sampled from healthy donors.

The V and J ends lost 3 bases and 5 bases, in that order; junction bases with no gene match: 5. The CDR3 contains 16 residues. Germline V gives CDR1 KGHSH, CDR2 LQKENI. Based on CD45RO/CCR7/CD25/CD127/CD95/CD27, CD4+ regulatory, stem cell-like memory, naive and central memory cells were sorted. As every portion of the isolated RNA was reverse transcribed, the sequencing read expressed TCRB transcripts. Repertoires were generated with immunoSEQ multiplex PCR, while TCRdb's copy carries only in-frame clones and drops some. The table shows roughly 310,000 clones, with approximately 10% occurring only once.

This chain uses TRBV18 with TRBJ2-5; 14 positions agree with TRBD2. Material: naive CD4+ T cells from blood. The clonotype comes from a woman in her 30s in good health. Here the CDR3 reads CASSPARTSGRETQYF. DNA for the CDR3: TGTGCCAGCTCACCCGCAAGGACTAGCGGGAGGGAGACCCAGTACTTC.